The 10 T cell receptor beta chains presented below share a single source sample, sequenced in a study of cytomegalovirus exposure and HLA in healthy donors. PCR amplification relied on 60 Vbeta primers (plus 13 Jbeta primers). Some clones are missing from TCRdb's copy, which holds only in-frame ones; the method was immunoSEQ multiplex PCR. The sample carries fewer than 200,000 clones, 80% recorded once. The sequenced sample consisted of PBMCs. All receptors come from a woman between 50 and 59 years old in good health and CMV-seronegative.

The chain couples TRBV25-1 to TRBJ2-7; the match to TRBD2 covers 7 bases. Germline assignment: CDR1 MGHDK and CDR2 SYGVNS. There are 15 residues in the CDR3. V gave up 5 bases and J gave up 2 bases; unmatched junction bases: 9. Here the CDR3 reads CASSSRVREPYEQYF. The CDR3 region has the DNA TGTGCCAGCAGTAGTCGCGTGCGGGAGCCCTACGAGCAGTACTTC.

This clone has only one observation. V and J are TRBV5-1 and TRBJ2-1, with 12 positions matching TRBD2. Trimming at V came to 2 bases and at J to 0 bases, leaving 6 bases not matched to a gene. Looked up from germline, CDR1 is SGHRS and CDR2 is YFSETQ. The CDR3 sequence is 18 residues long. CDR3 in DNA: TGCGCCAGCAGCTTTTCGCTAGCGGGGGGGTTCTCCTACAATGAGCAGTTCTTC. It codes for CASSFSLAGGFSYNEQFF.

The chain is built from TRBV28 and TRBJ1-5; D unresolved. The germline V and J ends were trimmed by 6 bases and 6 bases, with 9 bases remaining between them. The CDR3 totals 12 residues. Germline V gene sequence: CDR1 MDHEN, CDR2 SYDVKM. The CDR3 bases are TGTGCCAGCAGCCGGAGCCCTCAGCCCCAGCATTTT. Translated: CASSRSPQPQHF.

The gene calls are TRBV9 and TRBJ2-2; the D gene is possibly TRBD1 (5 bases). From germline, CDR1 is SGDLS and CDR2 YYNGEE. CDR3 size: 16 residues. V was trimmed by 4 bases and J by 3 bases, leaving 16 bases between them. The CDR3 spells CASSPRLRDHTGELFF. CDR3 nucleotides: TGTGCCAGCAGCCCGCGGCTCAGGGATCACACCGGGGAGCTGTTTTTT.

The chain couples TRBV5-4 to TRBJ2-1; TRBD2 matches at 8 bases. The CDR3 is 14 residues long. V trimming: 4 bases; J trimming: 4 bases; junction bases outside the gene matches: 4. Germline-derived CDR1 and CDR2 are SGHNT and YYREEE (reference sequence). Here the CDR3 DNA reads TGTGCCAGCAGCCTAGCGGGTACATACAATGAGCAGTTCTTC. Its protein product is CASSLAGTYNEQFF.

The chain joins TRBV11-2 to TRBJ2-5; tentatively, D is TRBD2 (6 bases). Trimming removed 5 bases at V and 4 bases at J, with 14 bases between. The CDR3 consists of 14 residues. Germline CDR1 is SGHAT and CDR2 is FQNNGV. In nucleotides, the CDR3 is TGTGCCAGCAGCCCTCCAGGGCGGGGAGAGACCCAGTACTTC. The encoded protein is CASSPPGRGETQYF.

The chain has TRBV9 and TRBJ2-1, with a tentative D call TRBD1 (6 bases). The CDR3 covers 15 residues. Germline V gene lookup returns CDR1 SGDLS and CDR2 YYNGEE. V lost 0 bases, J lost 6 bases, and 13 bases lay in between. This CDR3 is CASSVEGVASNEQFF. The CDR3 DNA is TGTGCCAGCAGCGTAGAGGGGGTGGCTAGCAATGAGCAGTTCTTC.

This clone has a count of ten or more. The J gene is TRBJ1-2, the V gene TRBV28, with 8 positions matching TRBD1. The germline gives CDR1 MDHEN, CDR2 SYDVKM. The length of the CDR3 is 20 residues. V shed 5 bases and J 3 bases; nucleotides not matched to a gene: 23. The CDR3 DNA follows: TGTGCCAGCAGTCAAACCTGGGGAGGACAGGGCGAAAACCCCTACTATGGCTACACCTTC. Translated, it gives CASSQTWGGQGENPYYGYTF.

The rearrangement uses TRBV29-1 and TRBJ2-5; no definite D call. The J call is doubtful: the DNA matches TRBJ2-7 better. The CDR3 has 14 amino acids. The germline gives CDR1 SQVTM, CDR2 ANQGSEA. DNA for the CDR3: TGCAGCGTTACGGGTCCGGTGGGTTTCTACGAGCAGTACTTC. Translating gives CSVTGPVGFYEQYF.

The table lists this clone with a count of one. This sequence joins TRBV28 and TRBJ1-2; unclear D gene. Germline V gene sequence: CDR1 MDHEN, CDR2 SYDVKM. The ends were cut back, 2 bases at V and 4 bases at J, with 14 bases in the middle. The CDR3 loop spans 15 amino acids. CDR3 bases: TGTGCCAGCAGTTTAGCACAGCTAACTTTCTATGGCTACACCTTC. Its protein product is CASSLAQLTFYGYTF.